Presented here are 4 T cell receptor beta chains from one specimen sequenced in a study of siplizumab effects on memory and regulatory T cells. The data were produced by immunoSEQ multiplex PCR, yet TCRdb's version contains in-frame clones alone and is incomplete. Among roughly 97,000 clones listed, roughly 92% were seen once. Sequencing was performed on Tregs sorted from blood. These receptors were collected from a human donor in good health.

This sequence joins TRBV11-2 and TRBJ1-1, with D tentatively TRBD1 (6 bases). V was cut by 1 base and J by 4 bases, with 10 bases left in between. CDR1 and CDR2 (germline): SGHAT, FQNNGV. The CDR3 is made up of 14 amino acids. The CDR3 sequence is CASSLVLGGTEAFF. The CDR3 coding sequence is TGTGCCAGCAGCTTAGTATTAGGGGGCACTGAAGCTTTCTTT.

The chain has TRBV7-9 and TRBJ1-4, with a possible D match to TRBD1 (6 bases). CDR1 is SEHNR, CDR2 FQNEAQ, per germline (reference sequence). Trimming stripped 1 base from V and 7 bases from J, with 16 bases between. The CDR3 totals 16 residues. CDR3 amino acids: CASSLVVARGAEKLFF. CDR3 DNA sequence: TGTGCCAGCAGCTTAGTGGTCGCCAGGGGTGCTGAAAAACTGTTTTTT.

This chain links TRBV15 with TRBJ1-1; D unclear. Germline loops: CDR1 LNHNV, CDR2 YYDKDF (reference sequence). V lost 1 base and J lost 5, with 2 bases in between. The CDR3 extends over 11 amino acids. Here the CDR3 reads CATSRGTEAFF. The CDR3 DNA reads as TGTGCCACCAGCAGAGGGACTGAAGCTTTCTTT.

The rearrangement links TRBV7-9 to TRBJ2-3; a weak D match, TRBD1 (5 bases). V lost 5 bases and J 7 bases, leaving 13 bases between the germline ends. The germline V gene has CDR1 SEHNR and CDR2 FQNEAQ (reference sequence). The CDR3 consists of 13 residues. CDR3 coding DNA: TGTGCCAGCAGCCCACCCTGGGGCAATACGCAGTATTTT. Translation: CASSPPWGNTQYF.